This T cell receptor (beta chain) was documented in a study of OX40 agonist ivuxolimab in advanced cancers. On the study more broadly: The study treated patients with ivuxolimab, an agonistic anti-OX40 (CD134) antibody. Partial responses were achieved by three patients: one hepatocellular carcinoma, two cutaneous melanoma. Treatment received earlier with anti-PD-1, anti-PD-L1 or anti-CTLA-4 agents was allowed, and less than 45% had some.

Overall study results and limits: Within 6 weeks, CD4+ and CD8+ blood T cells expanded clonally at 0.1 to 3.0 mg/kg.

A remark on this clone: What it recognizes is unknown.

Germline CDR1 reads LNHNV; CDR2 reads YYDKDF (reference sequence). The CDR3 is 18 amino acids. V shed 2 bases and J 3 bases; nucleotides not matched to a gene: 14. Repertoires were generated with immunoSEQ multiplex PCR, while TCRdb's copy carries only in-frame clones and drops some. In the table there are about 25,000 clones, roughly 77% of which are singletons. The V gene is TRBV15, the J gene TRBJ1-1; 8 positions agree with TRBD1. The receptor was isolated from an adult with an advanced solid tumor such as melanoma, head and neck, liver or kidney cancer. Specimen: CD4+ or CD8+ T cells sorted from blood, collected in a trial of the OX40 agonist ivuxolimab. The CDR3 loop is CATSRTQSPSTGDTEAFF. CDR3 DNA sequence: TGTGCCACCAGCAGAACCCAATCCCCATCGACAGGGGACACTGAAGCTTTCTTT.